The rows below give T cell receptor beta chains drawn from one sample of a study of CD8+ T cells in alopecia areata. Assay: immunoSEQ multiplex PCR; the TCRdb copy retains only in-frame clones and omits some. Of some 200,000 clones listed, 43% are singletons. Specimen: CD4+ T cells sorted from blood, collected around week 36, from a patient treated with tofacitinib. These receptor sequences come from a human donor with alopecia areata. Both conserved end residues are part of each CDR3. Fields, in order: D gene, V gene, J gene, clone size, CDR3 length, CDR3 DNA, CDR3 protein. The D gene is left open where the match is weak. Clone size is given for some rows only: seen once, a few or many times, or a class if the clone is expanded.

>-|TRBV7-8|TRBJ2-7|-|14
TGTGCCAGCGGATCAGCGGGTATCCTCTACGAGCAGTACTTC
CASGSAGILYEQYF
>TRBD1|TRBV27|TRBJ2-1|-|15
TGTGCCAGCAGTTCGCGGGGACAGGTCTACAATGAGCAGTTCTTC
CASSSRGQVYNEQFF
>-|TRBV18|TRBJ2-7|-|16
TGTGCCAGCTCAGCCGCCGGTGGGGGGCTTATGCGGGAGCAGTACTTC
CASSAAGGGLMREQYF
>-|TRBV14|TRBJ1-1|few|14
TGTGCCAGCAGCTTCCATGGACAGACCACTGAAGCTTTCTTT
CASSFHGQTTEAFF
>TRBD1|TRBV10-3|TRBJ1-2|-|14
TGTGCCATCAGCCCGACAGGGCTTAACTATGGCTACACCTTC
CAISPTGLNYGYTF
>-|TRBV5-4|TRBJ2-3|-|16
TGTGCCAGCAGCCCCTGGAGTACGGGAGTCCCAGATACGCAGTATTTT
CASSPWSTGVPDTQYF
>-|TRBV30|TRBJ2-5|once|14
TGTGCCTGGAGTGTTCGGGGGGCCCAAGAGACCCAGTACTTC
CAWSVRGAQETQYF
>-|TRBV30|TRBJ2-5|-|11
TGTGCCTGGAGTGACCAAGAGACCCAGTACTTC
CAWSDQETQYF
>-|TRBV7-3|TRBJ2-3|-|15
TGTGCCAGCAGCTTAAGTAACAGGGGCACAGATACGCAGTATTTT
CASSLSNRGTDTQYF
>-|TRBV29-1|TRBJ1-2|few|14
TGCAGCTCCACGGGGGGAGATGAACTCTATGGCTACACCTTC
CSSTGGDELYGYTF
>TRBD1|TRBV30|TRBJ1-2|-|14
TGTGCCTGGACCTTGGACAGGGGTAACTATGGCTACACCTTC
CAWTLDRGNYGYTF
>-|TRBV25-1|TRBJ2-7|-|15
TGTGCCAGCAGTGAACTTGGGGCAGTTACCTACGAGCAGTACTTC
CASSELGAVTYEQYF
>-|TRBV6-6|TRBJ2-6|few|15
TGTGCCAGCAGTTCCGGAGCCTCTGGGGCCAACGTCCTGACTTTC
CASSSGASGANVLTF
>-|TRBV5-1|TRBJ1-1|-|15
TGCGCCAGCAGCTTAAACAGGGCAGGAAACACTGAAGCTTTCTTT
CASSLNRAGNTEAFF
>TRBD1|TRBV7-2|TRBJ1-5|-|15
TGTGCCAGCAGCTTAAGGACAGGGCCCTATCAGCCCCAGCATTTT
CASSLRTGPYQPQHF
>-|TRBV27|TRBJ2-5|-|10
TGTGCCAGCGGGGGGGAGACCCAGTACTTC
CASGGETQYF
>-|TRBV6-5|TRBJ2-4|-|15
TGTGCCAGCAGTTACCTCCCCGAGGGCAGAGACATTCAGTACTTC
CASSYLPEGRDIQYF
>-|TRBV5-1|TRBJ2-3|-|14
TGCGCCAGCAGCAGGGGTGGAGGCACAGATACGCAGTATTTT
CASSRGGGTDTQYF
>TRBD2|TRBV7-9|TRBJ2-3|-|15
TGTGCCAGCAGCCCTATAGCGGGAGATGCAGATACGCAGTATTTT
CASSPIAGDADTQYF
>-|TRBV29-1|TRBJ1-1|few|13
TGCAGCGTGTCGCCGGGGGGGAACACTGAAGCTTTCTTT
CSVSPGGNTEAFF
>TRBD1|TRBV29-1|TRBJ2-1|-|11
TGCAGCGTGGTCAGGGGGAATGAGCAGTTCTTC
CSVVRGNEQFF
>TRBD2|TRBV4-2|TRBJ2-1|-|20
TGTGCCAGCAGCCAAGCCGGGACTAGCGGGAGGGGAAGCTCCTACAATGAGCAGTTCTTC
CASSQAGTSGRGSSYNEQFF
>-|TRBV2|TRBJ2-6|once|16
TGTGCCAGCAAAGGACGGAACTCCTCTGGGGCCAACGTCCTGACTTTC
CASKGRNSSGANVLTF
>TRBD1|TRBV4-3|TRBJ2-3|-|17
TGCGCCAGCAGCCAACTACGGGACAGGGATAGCACAGATACGCAGTATTTT
CASSQLRDRDSTDTQYF
>-|TRBV19|TRBJ1-2|once|14
TGTGCCAGTAGTACGGCCAGGGATAACTATGGCTACACCTTC
CASSTARDNYGYTF
>-|TRBV6-1|TRBJ2-2|-|14
TGTGCCAGCTTGGAGTCAGGGGCAACCGGGGAGCTGTTTTTT
CASLESGATGELFF
>TRBD2|TRBV2|TRBJ2-3|-|16
TGTGCCAGCAGTTCGGGACTAGCGGGAATGGCAGATACGCAGTATTTT
CASSSGLAGMADTQYF
>-|TRBV7-8|TRBJ2-7|few|19
TGTGCCAGCAGCTTAGCAACGGACTTGTTGGCGTCCTTCACCTACGAGCAGTACTTC
CASSLATDLLASFTYEQYF
>TRBD1|TRBV29-1|TRBJ2-5|few|12
TGCAGCGGGACGCGACAGGGAGAGACCCAGTACTTC
CSGTRQGETQYF
>TRBD2|TRBV6-5|TRBJ2-1|-|15
TGTGCCAGCAGTTCGGGACTAGCGGGGGGAAATGAGCAGTTCTTC
CASSSGLAGGNEQFF
>-|TRBV6-1|TRBJ1-5|-|13
TGTGCCACCGGGGGGCCCCCCAATCAGCCCCAGCATTTT
CATGGPPNQPQHF
>-|TRBV7-9|TRBJ1-4|few|13
TGTGCCAGCAGCTTATCCACTAATGAAAAACTGTTTTTT
CASSLSTNEKLFF
>-|TRBV6-1|TRBJ1-1|-|15
TGTGCCAGTACACCGACAGGACGAATGAACACTGAAGCTTTCTTT
CASTPTGRMNTEAFF
>TRBD1|TRBV25-1|TRBJ1-5|few|15
TGTGCCAGCAGCCCCTCAGGGGGGGTGAGTCAGCCCCAGCATTTT
CASSPSGGVSQPQHF
>TRBD2|TRBV6-1|TRBJ2-1|-|15
TGTGCCAGCAGTGATTCAGCGGGAGATCGGAATGAGCAGTTCTTC
CASSDSAGDRNEQFF
>-|TRBV5-1|TRBJ2-2|few|14
TGCGCCAGCAGCTTGGCCGTGGACGTAAGGGAGCTGTTTTTT
CASSLAVDVRELFF
>-|TRBV6-5|TRBJ2-5|-|14
TGTGCCAGCAGCCGCAGGGGCATTCAAGAGACCCAGTACTTC
CASSRRGIQETQYF
>-|TRBV13|TRBJ1-1|few|12
TGTGCCAGCAGCTTCCTGCGGACTGAAGCTTTCTTT
CASSFLRTEAFF
>-|TRBV30|TRBJ2-7|-|12
TGTGCCGGCGTACTAAACACCTACGAGCAGTACTTC
CAGVLNTYEQYF
>-|TRBV29-1|TRBJ1-2|-|12
TGCAGCGTTGGCTCTCGGGACTATGGCTACACCTTC
CSVGSRDYGYTF
>TRBD2|TRBV4-2|TRBJ2-5|-|15
TGTGCCAGCAGCGCTAGCGGGCAGGACCCGGAGACCCAGTACTTC
CASSASGQDPETQYF
>TRBD2|TRBV9|TRBJ2-3|-|15
TGTGCCAGCAGCCCTCTAAGCGGGATCCCGGATACGCAGTATTTT
CASSPLSGIPDTQYF
>-|TRBV29-1|TRBJ2-3|-|15
TGCAGCGCCGGAGGGTCGGGTGGGGGCACAGATACGCAGTATTTT
CSAGGSGGGTDTQYF
>TRBD1|TRBV30|TRBJ1-1|-|15
TGTGCCTGGAGTGCGAGGACAGGGTGGCACACTGAAGCTTTCTTT
CAWSARTGWHTEAFF
>TRBD1|TRBV30|TRBJ2-3|few|14
TGTGCCTGGAGTAGACAGGGGGGTGCAGATACGCAGTATTTT
CAWSRQGGADTQYF
>-|TRBV29-1|TRBJ1-1|few|14
TGCAGCGTTGCGACAGGTTTTCGGAACACTGAAGCTTTCTTT
CSVATGFRNTEAFF
>TRBD1|TRBV25-1|TRBJ2-7|-|11
TGTGCCAGCACCCTTAGGGGGCTATTGTACTTC
CASTLRGLLYF
>-|TRBV27|TRBJ1-2|-|15
TGTGCCAGCAGTCAGAAAATCCAGGGAGGCTATGGCTACACCTTC
CASSQKIQGGYGYTF
>TRBD2|TRBV7-2|TRBJ2-7|-|18
TGTGCCAGCAGCTTAAGCGCCATTCTAGCGGGATATGGCCACGAGCAGTACTTC
CASSLSAILAGYGHEQYF
>TRBD2|TRBV18|TRBJ2-1|-|16
TGTGCCAGCTCACCACGTATAGCGGGAAGCTACAATGAGCAGTTCTTC
CASSPRIAGSYNEQFF
>TRBD2|TRBV7-2|TRBJ2-1|-|16
TGTGCCAGCAGCCCCCGGCGGGCTAGCGGGAGAGGAGAGCAGTTCTTC
CASSPRRASGRGEQFF
>TRBD2|TRBV15|TRBJ2-7|-|15
TGTGCCACCACCAAACTAGCGGGAGGTTCCTACGAGCAGTACTTC
CATTKLAGGSYEQYF
>-|TRBV30|TRBJ2-5|-|12
TGTGCCTGGGACAGACCCCAAGAGACCCAGTACTTC
CAWDRPQETQYF
>TRBD1|TRBV5-6|TRBJ1-3|-|15
TGTGCCAGCAGCGACCGACAGGGGGCTGGAAACACCATATATTTT
CASSDRQGAGNTIYF
>TRBD2|TRBV7-3|TRBJ2-7|-|16
TGTGCCAGCAGCCCTTCCGGGACTAGCGCCTCCTACGAGCAGTACTTC
CASSPSGTSASYEQYF
>TRBD2|TRBV30|TRBJ2-1|-|16
TGTGCCTGGAGTCGGGGGTCCGGGAGGGCCGTCAATGAGCAGTTCTTC
CAWSRGSGRAVNEQFF
>TRBD2|TRBV19|TRBJ2-1|few|16
TGTGCCAGTAGTAGGACTAGCGGGACCATATACAATGAGCAGTTCTTC
CASSRTSGTIYNEQFF
>-|TRBV4-1|TRBJ2-7|few|13
TGCGCCAGCAGCCAAGATCTGGGCTACGAGCAGTACTTC
CASSQDLGYEQYF
>TRBD2|TRBV29-1|TRBJ2-1|-|16
TGCAGCGTTGTCTCCCGGGGCGGGAGATCTTCGAATGAGCAGTTCTTC
CSVVSRGGRSSNEQFF
>-|TRBV29-1|TRBJ1-4|-|12
TGCAGCGTTGAGGGTGGCGATGAAAAACTGTTTTTT
CSVEGGDEKLFF